Following are 19 T cell receptor beta chains from one sample sequenced in a study of post-analysis software for immune sequencing data. Findings and limits, study-wide: Controls had lower frequencies than patients of four or five TRBV segments, which included TRBV5-6, TRBV5-1 and TRBV20-1.

Their antigen targets remain unknown. The library was made from cDNA and included unique molecular identifiers. Each CDR3 protein gets one entry after TCRdb re-called the PCR reads with MiXCR. Of more than 500,000 distinct CDR3 sequences in the sample, around 34% were seen once. The source material was blood. The origin of the receptors is a girl aged 2 to 17 with multiple sclerosis.

This chain joins TRBV9 and TRBJ1-2; D is possibly TRBD1 (6 bases). This CDR3 region has 17 residues. Trimming took 3 bases from V and 1 from J, leaving 19 bases between them. Germline CDR1 and CDR2: SGDLS and YYNGEE. The CDR3 here is CASSDRPNRELNYGYTF. The CDR3 DNA reads TGTGCCAGCAGCGACCGACCGAACAGGGAACTTAACTATGGCTACACCTTC.

The sample holds a few counts of this clonotype. This chain connects TRBV6-5 to TRBJ2-7; a possible D gene is TRBD2 (7 bases). V was cut by 5 bases and J by 3 bases, with 17 bases left in between. Germline assignment: CDR1 MNHEY and CDR2 SVGAGI. The CDR3 contains 15 residues. CDR3 DNA sequence: TGTGCCAGCAGTCCCGAGGGGGGGGGCCACTACGAGCAGTACTTC. This codes for CASSPEGGGHYEQYF.

The chain couples TRBV7-9 to TRBJ1-1, with D tentatively TRBD1 (5 bases). This CDR3 region has 15 residues. Germline V gene sequence: CDR1 SEHNR, CDR2 FQNEAQ (reference sequence). The V and J ends lost 5 bases and 8 bases respectively, with 21 bases between them. The CDR3 region is CASSLRPPGPGEAFF. The CDR3 DNA is TGTGCCAGCAGCCTCAGACCCCCAGGGCCTGGAGAAGCTTTCTTT.

This clonotype has just a few counts. This rearrangement joins TRBV29-1 to TRBJ2-5, with D possibly called TRBD1 or TRBD2 (5 bases each). The DNA end is a closer match to TRBJ2-7, so the J assignment may be wrong. Germline lookup yields CDR1 SQVTM and CDR2 ANQGSEA. The CDR3 consists of 14 residues. The CDR3 coding sequence is TGCAGCGTTGTCAGGGACCGCCCTCTCCACGAGCAGTACTTC. Translation gives CSVVRDRPLHEQYF.

The rearrangement links TRBV7-8 to TRBJ2-1; 9 bases match TRBD2. Trimming took 7 bases from V and 9 from J; bases not matched to a gene: 13. Germline lookup yields CDR1 SGHVS and CDR2 FQNEAQ. The CDR3 loop spans 15 amino acids. CDR3 sequence reads: CASTHPVAGALEQFF. DNA for the CDR3: TGTGCCAGCACCCACCCGGTAGCGGGGGCTCTTGAGCAGTTCTTC.

The V and J genes are TRBV6-5 and TRBJ2-5; weak D call: TRBD2 (5 bases). The J call may be mistaken, given a closer DNA end match to TRBJ2-7. The CDR3 has 15 residues. From germline, CDR1 is MNHEY and CDR2 SVGAGI. CDR3 protein: CASSYSRDPVDEQYF. The CDR3 DNA sequence: TGTGCCAGCAGTTACTCGAGGGATCCCGTCGACGAGCAGTACTTC.

About this clonotype itself: At one boundary the junction diverges from the germline segment, which might be a read error. The chain links TRBV5-1 to TRBJ1-1; no clear D. The CDR3 totals 16 residues. CDR1 is SGHRS and CDR2 is YFSETQ in the germline V gene. The CDR3: CASSLSAPTRNTGAFF. The CDR3 region has the DNA TGCGCCAGCAGCTTGAGCGCCCCGACAAGGAACACTGGAGCTTTCTTT.

The chain has TRBV27 and TRBJ2-1, with D uncertain. V lost 7 bases, J lost 4 bases, and 14 bases lay in between. This CDR3 region has 14 residues. Germline CDR1 reads MNHEY; CDR2 reads SMNVEV (reference sequence). For the CDR3, the DNA is TGTGCCAGCACCTCCTCTACCGGGTACAATGAGCAGTTCTTC. It encodes CASTSSTGYNEQFF.

In this sample, this clonotype turned up a few times. The chain carries TRBV7-3 and TRBJ2-1, with D tentatively TRBD2 (5 bases). Germline V gives CDR1 SGHTA, CDR2 FQGTGA. This CDR3 is 17 amino acids long. The V end was cut by 4 bases, the J end by 9 bases, with 25 bases between. The CDR3 reads CASSSSPLTPVGVEQFF. The CDR3 DNA is TGTGCCAGCAGCTCTTCTCCACTAACACCGGTCGGGGTTGAGCAGTTCTTC.

This clonotype has a handful of counts. The chain employs TRBV12-3 or TRBV12-4 and TRBJ1-5; TRBD1 matches at 7 bases. The CDR3 is 18 amino acids. Trimming took 5 bases from V and 2 from J; bases not matched to a gene: 15. The CDR3 bases are TGTGCCAGCAGTCGTACCTCAGGGGGAGGAATGGGCAATCAGCCCCAGCATTTT. Its translation is CASSRTSGGGMGNQPQHF.

The chain couples TRBV20-1 to TRBJ1-6; D is undetermined. Germline values: CDR1 DFQATT, CDR2 SNEGSKA (reference sequence). This CDR3 region has 15 residues. Trimming took off 6 bases at V and 2 bases at J, with 14 bases between the two ends. Written as DNA, the CDR3 is TGCAGTGCCCTGAGGGTAGGAACCTATAATTCACCCCTCCACTTT. As protein: CSALRVGTYNSPLHF.

V is TRBV20-1 and J is TRBJ1-6; 8 bases match TRBD1. Germline lookup yields CDR1 DFQATT and CDR2 SNEGSKA (reference sequence). The CDR3 is 15 amino acids. The V gene end was trimmed by 5 bases and the J gene end by 6 bases; junction bases not matched to a gene: 9. The chain's CDR3 is CSAPRQGMINSPLHF. For the CDR3, the DNA is TGCAGTGCTCCAAGACAGGGGATGATTAATTCACCCCTCCACTTT.

Here the CDR3 reads CASSPGDIYNEQFF. The CDR3 DNA reads TGTGCCAGCAGCCCGGGGGACATTTACAATGAGCAGTTCTTC. The chain has TRBV5-5 and TRBJ2-1; perhaps D is TRBD1 or TRBD2 (6 bases each). The CDR3 extends over 14 amino acids. Trimming removed 4 bases at V and 4 bases at J, with 12 bases between. Germline V gene lookup returns CDR1 SGHKS and CDR2 YYEKEE (reference sequence). Variable domain in full (rest from reference TRBV5-5 and TRBJ2-1): DAGVTQSPTHLIKTRGQQVTLRCSPISGHKSVSWYQQVLGQGPQFIFQYYEKEERGRGNFPDRFSARQFPNYSSELNVNALLLGDSALYLCASSPGDIYNEQFFGPGTRLTVL.

This clonotype was found a few times. This chain joins TRBV4-2 and TRBJ1-1; a weak D match, TRBD1 (6 bases). Germline V gives CDR1 LGHNA, CDR2 YNFKEQ. V dropped 6 bases and J dropped 8 bases, with 10 bases sitting between them. The CDR3 extends over 11 amino acids. Here the CDR3 DNA reads TGTGCCAGCAGTTATGGGACAGAAGCTTTCTTT. It yields the protein CASSYGTEAFF.

The rearrangement links TRBV7-9 to TRBJ2-3; D is uncertain. This CDR3 comprises 12 residues. CDR1 is SEHNR, CDR2 FQNEAQ, per germline (reference sequence). V was cut by 8 bases and J by 6 bases, with 12 bases left in between. The CDR3 region is CASAELPDTQYF. DNA for the CDR3: TGTGCCAGCGCCGAGTTGCCCGATACGCAGTATTTT.

As for this clonotype: The junction and the germline gene differ at one end; a read error may be behind it. The CDR3 coding sequence is TGTGCCGGCAGTTACTATATCAGGCCTCCAGCTAACTATGGCTACACCTTC. Its protein product is CAGSYYIRPPANYGYTF. The chain employs TRBV6-6 and TRBJ1-2; D call uncertain. Germline V CDR1 and CDR2: MNHNY, SVGAGI (reference sequence). This CDR3 is 17 amino acids long.

The chain carries TRBV20-1 and TRBJ2-7; D not certain. The germline V gene has CDR1 DFQATT and CDR2 SNEGSKA (reference sequence). The CDR3 contains 12 residues. Trimming shortened V by 5 bases and J by 4 bases, and 12 bases separated the two germline ends. CDR3 DNA: TGCAGTGCTTTTTGGTTTGGGTACGAGCAGTACTTC. Amino acid sequence: CSAFWFGYEQYF.

The chain recombines TRBV20-1 with TRBJ2-3; 9 bases are shared with TRBD2. Germline-derived CDR1 and CDR2 are DFQATT and SNEGSKA (reference sequence). Trimming removed 4 bases from V and 1 base from J; junction bases left unmatched: 6. The CDR3 totals 15 residues. CDR3 coding DNA: TGCAGTGCTATAAGTATAGCGGGGGGCACAGATACGCAGTATTTT. Translated, it gives CSAISIAGGTDTQYF.

This clonotype was counted a few times. V and J are TRBV5-4 and TRBJ2-7; D assignment may be TRBD1 or TRBD2 (6 bases each). Germline lookup yields CDR1 SGHNT and CDR2 YYREEE (reference sequence). V dropped 1 base and J dropped 5 bases, with 10 bases sitting between them. The CDR3 extends over 13 amino acids. The CDR3 protein is CASSLRGEHEQYF. CDR3 coding DNA: TGTGCCAGCAGCTTGAGGGGGGAGCACGAGCAGTACTTC.